This is a list of T cell receptor beta chains from one sample in a study of blood T cell repertoires in COVID-19. Profiled with immunoSEQ multiplex PCR; TCRdb holds only in-frame clones, not every one. The table shows some 150,000 clones, with 65% to 85% occurring only once. The sequencing input was peripheral blood. These receptors were taken from a woman aged 80 or over with acute or convalescent COVID-19. The CDR3 runs from the conserved cysteine through the conserved F or W. The D gene is left open where the match is weak. Rows give clone size only sometimes, using once, few, many, or a class for an expanded clone.

clone size	D gene	V gene	J gene	CDR3 protein	CDR3 DNA
.	.	TRBV28	TRBJ1-5	CASSLDSTSNQPQHF	TGTGCCAGCAGTTTGGACAGTACGAGCAATCAGCCCCAGCATTTT
.	.	TRBV9	TRBJ2-1	CASSATLPGEQFF	TGTGCCAGCAGCGCCACCCTCCCGGGTGAGCAGTTCTTC
.	.	TRBV6-1	TRBJ2-7	CASSEGAESYEQYF	TGTGCCAGCAGTGAAGGAGCGGAGTCCTACGAGCAGTACTTC
.	.	TRBV6-5	TRBJ2-6	CASSIASGANVLTF	TGTGCCAGCAGTATAGCGTCTGGGGCCAACGTCCTGACTTTC
.	TRBD2	TRBV28	TRBJ2-7	CASSRTSPYEQYF	TGTGCCAGCAGTCGGACTAGCCCCTACGAGCAGTACTTC
.	.	TRBV3-1/TRBV3-2	TRBJ1-2	CASSQKGARGYGYTF	TGTGCCAGCAGCCAAAAAGGGGCTCGAGGCTATGGCTACACCTTC
.	.	TRBV2	TRBJ2-1	CASSGAAIGEQFF	TGTGCCAGCAGTGGGGCTGCAATCGGTGAGCAGTTCTTC
.	.	TRBV5-6	TRBJ1-2	CASSPGGADYGYTF	TGTGCCAGCAGTCCTGGGGGGGCAGACTATGGCTACACCTTC
once	TRBD1	TRBV10-2	TRBJ1-5	CASSDGTGVSNQPQHF	TGCGCCAGCAGTGACGGGACAGGGGTGAGCAATCAGCCCCAGCATTTT
.	TRBD1	TRBV2	TRBJ2-7	CASRLDRGLEQYF	TGTGCCAGCAGGTTGGACAGGGGGCTCGAGCAGTACTTC
.	TRBD1	TRBV3-1/TRBV3-2	TRBJ1-4	CASSLYSDRAEKLFF	TGTGCCAGCAGCCTATACAGTGACAGGGCTGAAAAACTGTTTTTT
.	TRBD1	TRBV28	TRBJ1-2	CASSSPQGARNGYTF	TGTGCCAGCAGTTCCCCTCAGGGGGCTCGAAATGGCTACACCTTC
.	TRBD2	TRBV28	TRBJ2-1	CASSPGTSDNEQFF	TGTGCCAGCAGTCCCGGGACTAGCGATAATGAGCAGTTCTTC
.	TRBD2	TRBV19	TRBJ2-1	CASSLPGLVRNEQFF	TGTGCCAGTAGTCTCCCGGGACTAGTTCGGAATGAGCAGTTCTTC
.	.	TRBV27	TRBJ1-6	CASSLGYTNSPLHF	TGTGCCAGCAGTTTAGGTTACACTAATTCACCCCTCCACTTT
.	TRBD2	TRBV5-1	TRBJ2-1	CASSAGTSGLNEQFF	TGCGCCAGCAGCGCCGGGACTAGCGGTCTTAATGAGCAGTTCTTC
few	.	TRBV5-4	TRBJ1-2	CASSFGGLGYAYGYTF	TGTGCCAGCAGCTTCGGAGGGCTCGGGTATGCCTATGGCTACACCTTC
.	TRBD2	TRBV9	TRBJ2-1	CASSGTAGRHLFF	TGTGCCAGCAGCGGCACAGCGGGGCGTCATTTGTTCTTC
.	.	TRBV10-3	TRBJ1-1	CAISLSQGTTEAFF	TGTGCCATCAGTCTAAGTCAGGGGACCACTGAAGCTTTCTTT
.	.	TRBV5-1	TRBJ1-1	CASSLVQGPRGGEAFF	TGCGCCAGCAGCTTGGTCCAGGGGCCGAGAGGCGGTGAAGCTTTCTTT
.	.	TRBV18	TRBJ1-6	CASSPPSTDNSPLHF	TGTGCCAGCTCACCACCCTCTACAGACAATTCACCCCTCCACTTT
.	TRBD1	TRBV5-1	TRBJ2-5	CASSLRSPSGTGDQETQYF	TGCGCCAGCAGCCTACGAAGCCCTTCCGGGACAGGAGACCAAGAGACCCAGTACTTC
.	TRBD2	TRBV5-5	TRBJ2-7	CASSLFTSGSFSYEQYF	TGTGCCAGCAGCTTGTTCACTAGCGGGAGCTTCTCCTACGAGCAGTACTTC
.	.	TRBV18	TRBJ1-1	CASSPLGQSNTEAFF	TGTGCCAGCTCACCATTAGGACAGTCGAACACTGAAGCTTTCTTT